The 30 T cell receptor beta chains presented below share a single source sample, sequenced in a study of T cells after yellow fever vaccination. TCRdb re-called the 5' RACE reads through MiXCR, storing one row per CDR3 protein. Here the sample spans about 330,000 distinct CDR3 sequences, approximately 7% being singletons. The sample was PBMCs, taken approximately 47 days after the first yellow fever vaccination. The receptors originated from a man between 18 and 29 years old who received the YFV17D yellow fever vaccine.

The CDR3 loop is CASSQPGRTAVTQYF. The CDR3 coding sequence is TGTGCCAGCAGCCAACCCGGACGGACTGCTGTTACGCAGTATTTT. The V and J genes are TRBV3-1 and TRBJ2-3, with D possibly being TRBD2 (5 bases). The CDR3 loop spans 15 amino acids. V gave up 2 bases and J gave up 8 bases, with 17 bases separating them. Germline V gene sequence: CDR1 LGHDT, CDR2 YNNKEL (reference sequence).

This rearrangement joins TRBV7-3 to TRBJ2-2, with TRBD2 matching over 14 bases. Germline values: CDR1 SGHTA, CDR2 FQGTGA. The J segment lost 0 bases and the V segment lost 6 bases, leaving 6 bases of the junction unmatched. This CDR3 has 18 residues. CDR3: CASRRGTSGGPNTGELFF. In DNA form, the CDR3 reads TGTGCCAGCAGACGCGGGACTAGCGGGGGACCGAACACCGGGGAGCTGTTTTTT. Full variable domain (outside the CDR3, taken from reference TRBV7-3 and TRBJ2-2): GAGVSQTPSNKVTEKGKYVELRCDPISGHTALYWYRQSLGQGPEFLIYFQGTGAADDSGLPNDRFFAVRPEGSVSTLKIQRTERGDSAVYLCASRRGTSGGPNTGELFFGEGSRLTVL.

This clonotype has just a few counts. V is TRBV5-1 and J is TRBJ2-2, with no clear D. The CDR3 spans 19 residues. Trimming removed 0 bases at V and 0 bases at J, with 18 bases between. Per germline, CDR1 SGHRS and CDR2 YFSETQ. The CDR3 DNA sequence: TGCGCCAGCAGCTTGGCCGCTAGGGTAACCATCGCGAACACCGGGGAGCTGTTTTTT. Translating it yields CASSLAARVTIANTGELFF.

The chain has TRBV20-1 and TRBJ2-3; D call uncertain. Germline V gene lookup returns CDR1 DFQATT and CDR2 SNEGSKA (reference sequence). The CDR3 is 17 amino acids. Between the trimmed V and J ends, which lost 0 bases and 6 bases, there was a span of 22 bases. CDR3 nucleotide sequence: TGCAGTGCTAGAGACCCCCACGTTGGATCCGGGCGGGATACGCAGTATTTT. It specifies CSARDPHVGSGRDTQYF.

This clonotype was seen a handful of times. This sequence may be a read error, since a much larger clone differs from it by one base. This rearrangement joins TRBV7-2 to TRBJ2-3, with TRBD2 matching 9 bases. With 3 bases clipped from V and 4 bases from J, the junction kept 2 bases outside the gene matches. The CDR3 consists of 14 residues. Germline-derived CDR1 and CDR2 are SGHTA and FQGNSA. Here the CDR3 reads CASSFGGGADTQYF. CDR3 nucleotide sequence: TGTGCCAGCAGCTTTGGCGGGGGGGCAGATACGCAGTATTTT.

This clonotype was counted between two and nine times. This chain uses TRBV18 with TRBJ1-1; perhaps TRBD1 as D (5 bases). Trimming took off 3 bases at V and 1 base at J, with 12 bases between the two ends. CDR1 is KGHSH, CDR2 LQKENI, per germline. The CDR3 has 15 residues. As DNA, the CDR3 is TGTGCCAGCTCACCCTCCGGGGGGTCGAACACTGAAGCTTTCTTT. This sequence encodes CASSPSGGSNTEAFF.

This clonotype has a count of ten or more. The chain carries TRBV12-3 or TRBV12-4 and TRBJ2-7, with TRBD2 as a possible D gene (6 bases). CDR3 length: 14 residues. The germline V and J ends were trimmed by 5 bases and 3 bases, with 14 bases remaining between them. For the CDR3, the DNA is TGTGCCAGCAGTAAGGGACTCCTAGACTACGAGCAGTACTTC. Protein: CASSKGLLDYEQYF.

This clonotype was seen a few times. The chain is built from TRBV6-2 or TRBV6-3 and TRBJ1-5; D is unresolved. This CDR3 spans 14 amino acids. The germline V and J ends were trimmed by 4 bases and 4 bases, with 11 bases remaining between them. CDR1 and CDR2 from the germline V gene are MNHEY and SVGEGT. The DNA of the CDR3 is TGTGCCAGCAGTTCCCTACGTCGGAATCAGCCCCAGCATTTT. Translating gives CASSSLRRNQPQHF.

DNA for the CDR3: TGTGCCAGCAGCCGCGACAGGGACCAAGAGACCCAGTACTTC. Its translation is CASSRDRDQETQYF. J is TRBJ2-5 and V is TRBV7-2, with 7 bases lining up with TRBD1. J lost 0 bases, V lost 5 bases, and 3 bases had no gene match. CDR3 length equals 14 residues. Germline V gene data show CDR1 as SGHTA and CDR2 as FQGNSA.

This chain uses TRBV4-3 with TRBJ2-1; 8 bases align to TRBD2. CDR3 length: 16 residues. Germline trimming cut 2 bases from V and 3 bases from J; bases unmatched to any gene: 6. Per germline, CDR1 LGHNA and CDR2 YSLEER. In DNA, the CDR3 is TGCGCCAGCAGCCAAATAGCGGGGTCAATCTACAATGAGCAGTTCTTC. Its protein product is CASSQIAGSIYNEQFF.

The chain links TRBV6-1 to TRBJ2-7; unclear D gene. Germline CDR1 MNHNS, CDR2 SASEGT. V lost 10 bases and J lost 1, with 17 bases in between. This CDR3 region has 14 residues. CDR3 protein: CAIIAWTDSYEQYF. CDR3 sequence (DNA): TGTGCCATCATAGCTTGGACGGATTCCTACGAGCAGTACTTC.

This clonotype showed up just a few times. This chain links TRBV4-2 with TRBJ1-1, with unresolved D. The CDR3 consists of 16 residues. V lost 1 base, J lost 3 bases, and 15 bases lay in between. Germline assignment: CDR1 LGHNA and CDR2 YNFKEQ. The CDR3 reads CASSQAGRIGDTEAFF. In DNA form, the CDR3 reads TGTGCCAGCAGCCAAGCGGGTAGAATTGGGGACACTGAAGCTTTCTTT.

This clonotype was seen at least ten times. The J gene is TRBJ2-3, the V gene TRBV10-3, with D possibly being TRBD1 (6 bases). The ends were cut back, 6 bases at V and 0 bases at J, with 10 bases in the middle. CDR1 is ENHRY, CDR2 SYGVKD, per germline. This CDR3 has 14 residues. DNA of the CDR3: TGTGCCATCAGCATGGGGGCTAGCACAGATACGCAGTATTTT. Translating gives CAISMGASTDTQYF.

This clonotype showed up many times. The chain recombines TRBV5-1 with TRBJ2-2; TRBD2 might be the D (6 bases). The CDR3 consists of 16 residues. The germline CDR1 and CDR2 sequences are SGHRS and YFSETQ. V lost 7 bases and J lost 8, with 24 bases in between. The CDR3: CASASSGWALEGELFF. The CDR3 bases are TGCGCCAGCGCCTCCAGCGGGTGGGCTTTGGAAGGGGAGCTGTTTTTT. The full variable domain, in which reference TRBV5-1 and TRBJ2-2 provide the parts outside the CDR3, is KAGVTQTPRYLIKTRGQQVTLSCSPISGHRSVSWYQQTPGQGLQFLFEYFSETQRNKGNFPGRFSGRQFSNSRSEMNVSTLELGDSALYLCASASSGWALEGELFFGEGSRLTVL.

The chain has TRBV11-2 and TRBJ2-5; 8 bases agree with TRBD2. The germline gives CDR1 SGHAT, CDR2 FQNNGV. The J segment lost 2 bases and the V segment lost 5 bases, leaving 7 bases of the junction unmatched. The CDR3 has 15 amino acids. Written as DNA, the CDR3 is TGTGCCAGCAGCCCCACTCCGGGGGGGCAAGAGACCCAGTACTTC. As protein: CASSPTPGGQETQYF.

The table lists this clonotype with a few counts. V is TRBV29-1 and J is TRBJ2-5; 9 bases match TRBD1. The CDR3 is 14 amino acids. The germline CDR1 and CDR2 sequences are SQVTM and ANQGSEA. V was pared by 3 bases and J by 4 bases, with 6 bases of the junction left unmatched. The CDR3 sequence: CSVEDWTGVETQYF. CDR3 sequence (DNA): TGCAGCGTTGAGGACTGGACAGGGGTAGAGACCCAGTACTTC. The variable domain in full, with the rest retrieved from reference TRBV29-1 and TRBJ2-5, is SAVISQKPSRDICQRGTSLTIQCQVDSQVTMMFWYRQQPGQSLTLIATANQGSEATYESGFVIDKFPISRPNLTFSTLTVSNMSPEDSSIYLCSVEDWTGVETQYFGPGTRLLVL.

This clonotype was detected only a few times. The genes are TRBV7-9 and TRBJ2-4, with D perhaps matching TRBD1 (5 bases). The V end lost 3 bases, the J end lost 7 bases, and 7 bases lay between the germline ends. This CDR3 spans 12 amino acids. Germline V lookup: CDR1 SEHNR, CDR2 FQNEAQ (reference sequence). CDR3 region: CASSFKGNIQYF. Here the CDR3 DNA reads TGTGCCAGCAGCTTCAAGGGGAACATTCAGTACTTC.

This clonotype was seen a handful of times. This sequence joins TRBV27 and TRBJ2-2; D ambiguous. The V gene lost 0 bases and the J gene lost 3 bases, with 5 bases spanning the gap. Germline CDR1 and CDR2: MNHEY and SMNVEV (reference sequence). CDR3 length equals 14 residues. CDR3 coding DNA: TGTGCCAGCAGTTTATCAAGTTACACCGGGGAGCTGTTTTTT. It encodes CASSLSSYTGELFF.

The gene calls are TRBV5-1 and TRBJ2-7; the D gene is possibly TRBD1 (5 bases). Trimming cost V 7 bases and J 5 bases, with 28 bases left between them. This CDR3 region has 17 residues. Germline V gene sequence: CDR1 SGHRS, CDR2 YFSETQ. The CDR3 bases are TGCGCCAGCGGAAGTGGGGCCAGGGCCCTGTCCTTGGACGAGCAGTACTTC. Its protein product is CASGSGARALSLDEQYF.

This clonotype was seen more than once but under ten times. The chain carries TRBV16 and TRBJ1-2; D uncertain. The V end lost 1 base, the J end lost 7 bases, and 7 bases lay between the germline ends. The CDR3 spans 12 residues. The germline V gene encodes CDR1 KGHSY and CDR2 FQNENV. As DNA, the CDR3 is TGTGCCAGCAGCCAATTGACGGTTGGCTACACCTTC. This gives the protein CASSQLTVGYTF.

This clonotype came up a few times. The CDR3 region has the DNA TGCGCCAGCAGTGAGCGGGGAGGGGGCGTCACAGATACGCAGTATTTT. Protein: CASSERGGGVTDTQYF. The chain links TRBV10-2 to TRBJ2-3, with D perhaps being TRBD1 or TRBD2 (7 bases each). The CDR3 sequence is 16 residues long. Germline CDR1 is WSHSY and CDR2 is SAAADI. Trimming pared 2 bases from V and 2 bases from J, leaving 14 bases between.

This rearrangement joins TRBV10-2 to TRBJ2-5; D uncertain. The germline gives CDR1 WSHSY, CDR2 SAAADI. The CDR3 sequence is 14 residues long. Trimming took off 0 bases at V and 3 bases at J, with 8 bases between the two ends. The DNA of the CDR3 is TGCGCCAGCAGTGAGTCTGTTAGCAAAGAGACCCAGTACTTC. Residues: CASSESVSKETQYF.

This chain joins TRBV5-4 and TRBJ2-1, with TRBD1 matching over 8 bases. This CDR3 contains 16 residues. V lost 5 bases and J lost 5; bases outside the gene matches: 12. Germline V gene sequence: CDR1 SGHNT, CDR2 YYREEE (reference sequence). The DNA of the CDR3 is TGTGCCAGCAGTGGTAGTTTACAGGGGGTTAACAATGAGCAGTTCTTC. It is translated as CASSGSLQGVNNEQFF.

In its sample, this clonotype was seen a few times. The gene calls are TRBV20-1 and TRBJ2-5; D not certain. V was pared by 6 bases and J by 4 bases, with 9 bases between. The germline gives CDR1 DFQATT, CDR2 SNEGSKA (reference sequence). The CDR3 runs 11 residues. For the CDR3, the DNA is TGCAGTGCCATGGGGTTAGAGACCCAGTACTTC. It yields the protein CSAMGLETQYF.

The CDR3 loop is CASSPEGFSGNTIYF. CDR3 nucleotides: TGTGCCAGCAGTCCGGAGGGGTTCTCTGGAAACACCATATATTTT. This sequence joins TRBV6-1 and TRBJ1-3; D is perhaps TRBD1 (5 bases). The CDR3 covers 15 residues. Trimming pared 5 bases from V and 0 bases from J, leaving 11 bases between. In germline, CDR1 is MNHNS, CDR2 SASEGT.

In this sample, this clonotype turned up a few times. The V gene is TRBV12-3 or TRBV12-4, the J gene TRBJ2-7, with a tentative D call TRBD2 (5 bases). This CDR3 spans 13 amino acids. V was clipped by 4 bases and J by 6 bases, with 13 bases between them. The CDR3 DNA sequence: TGTGCCAGCAGTTACCCGAGGAGGTTCGAGCAGTACGTC. Its translation is CASSYPRRFEQYV.

The rearrangement uses TRBV18 and TRBJ2-1, with D perhaps TRBD1 (5 bases). This CDR3 region has 13 residues. Germline CDR1 is KGHSH and CDR2 is LQKENI. V shed 0 bases and J shed 9 bases, with 9 bases lying between them. The CDR3 bases are TGTGCCAGCTCACCACCTGTCAGGGCTGAGCAGTTCTTC. It encodes CASSPPVRAEQFF. The variable domain in full, completed from reference TRBV18 and TRBJ2-1, reads NAGVMQNPRHLVRRRGQEARLRCSPMKGHSHVYWYRQLPEEGLKFMVYLQKENIIDESGMPKERFSAEFPKEGPSILRIQQVVRGDSAAYFCASSPPVRAEQFFGPGTRLTVL.

This clonotype was detected many times. The chain links TRBV7-2 to TRBJ2-3; D not resolved. Trimming removed 1 base at V and 1 base at J, with 9 bases between. This CDR3 spans 15 amino acids. Germline values: CDR1 SGHTA, CDR2 FQGNSA. CDR3: CASSLVVFGTDTQYF. The CDR3 DNA follows: TGTGCCAGCAGCTTAGTAGTGTTCGGCACAGATACGCAGTATTTT.

This clonotype was counted at least ten times. The chain has TRBV7-2 and TRBJ2-5; a possible D gene is TRBD1 (5 bases). The V end was cut by 6 bases, the J end by 2 bases, with 13 bases between. Germline V gives CDR1 SGHTA, CDR2 FQGNSA. This CDR3 is 14 amino acids long. The CDR3 loop reads CASRFKGPQETQYF. In DNA form, the CDR3 reads TGTGCCAGCAGGTTCAAGGGGCCTCAAGAGACCCAGTACTTC.

This clonotype was observed a few times. The chain links TRBV4-3 to TRBJ2-3; no definite D call. Germline V CDR1 and CDR2: LGHNA, YSLEER. This CDR3 region has 16 residues. V lost 1 base, J lost 0 bases, and 11 bases lay in between. The CDR3 nucleotides read TGCGCCAGCAGCCAAGGACCGCTTATAAGCACAGATACGCAGTATTTT. Its protein product is CASSQGPLISTDTQYF.